This TCR beta chain was recovered during a study of blood T cells in healthy people across ages. General observations from the study: Roughly linear declines in TCR beta diversity per million T cells occurred with age.

The second PCR ran about 6 to 12 cycles with a sample-barcoded 5' primer and J-beta primers. TCRdb reprocessed the 5' RACE reads with MiXCR, giving one entry per CDR3 protein. The repertoire holds over 700,000 distinct CDR3 sequences, with 25% as singletons. This clonotype was seen only a few times. The target antigen is unknown. The CDR3 length is 12 residues. Germline V gene data show CDR1 as SNHLY and CDR2 as FYNNEI. These data were also reused for a study on T cells of mothers and their children.

The TCR was taken from a boy younger than 18 in good health. The chain combines TRBV2 with TRBJ2-7; no reliable D call. The sample consisted of blood. CDR3 sequence: CATWSEFDEQYF. CDR3 coding DNA: TGTGCAACCTGGTCAGAATTTGACGAGCAGTACTTC.